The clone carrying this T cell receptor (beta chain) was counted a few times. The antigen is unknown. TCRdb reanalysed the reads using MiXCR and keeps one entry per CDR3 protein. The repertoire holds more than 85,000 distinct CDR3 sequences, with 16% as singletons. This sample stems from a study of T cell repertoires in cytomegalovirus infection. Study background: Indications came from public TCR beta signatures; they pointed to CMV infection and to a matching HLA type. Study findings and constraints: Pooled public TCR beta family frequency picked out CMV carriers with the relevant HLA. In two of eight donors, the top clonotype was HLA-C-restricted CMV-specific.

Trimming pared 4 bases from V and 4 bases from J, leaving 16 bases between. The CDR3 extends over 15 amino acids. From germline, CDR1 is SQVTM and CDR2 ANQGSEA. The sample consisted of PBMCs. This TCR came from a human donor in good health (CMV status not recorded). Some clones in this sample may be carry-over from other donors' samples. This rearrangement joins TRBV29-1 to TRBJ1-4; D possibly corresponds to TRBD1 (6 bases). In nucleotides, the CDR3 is TGCAGCGTTGGGCAGGGCCAGGGGTTTAATGAAAAACTGTTTTTT. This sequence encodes CSVGQGQGFNEKLFF.